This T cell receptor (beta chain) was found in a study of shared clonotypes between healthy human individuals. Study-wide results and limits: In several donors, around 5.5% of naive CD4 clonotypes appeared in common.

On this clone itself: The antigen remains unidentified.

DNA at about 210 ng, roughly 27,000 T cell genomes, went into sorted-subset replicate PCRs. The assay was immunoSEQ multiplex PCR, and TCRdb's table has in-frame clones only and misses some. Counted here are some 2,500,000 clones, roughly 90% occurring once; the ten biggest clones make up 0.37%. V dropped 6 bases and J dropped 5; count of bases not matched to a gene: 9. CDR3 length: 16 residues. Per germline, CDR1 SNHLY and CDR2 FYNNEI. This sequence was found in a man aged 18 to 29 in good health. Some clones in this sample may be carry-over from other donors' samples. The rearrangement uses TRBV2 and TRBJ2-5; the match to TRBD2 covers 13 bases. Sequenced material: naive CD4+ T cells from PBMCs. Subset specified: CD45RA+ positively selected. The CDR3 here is CASSVRTSGSRETQYF. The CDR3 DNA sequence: TGTGCCAGCAGCGTCAGGACTAGCGGGAGTAGGGAGACCCAGTACTTC.